Below are 28 T cell receptor beta chains sequenced from a single sample in a study of blood T cell repertoires in COVID-19. Here immunoSEQ multiplex PCR was the method, and the copy in TCRdb shows in-frame clones only, minus some. The repertoire includes over 80,000 clones, less than 85% of them detected once, and 18% sits in the top ten. The sample taken for sequencing was peripheral blood. The receptors shown here come from a woman at least 80 years old with active or convalescent COVID-19.

This chain uses TRBV12-5 with TRBJ1-3, with 7 bases lining up with TRBD1. The V gene end was trimmed by 1 base and the J gene end by 4 bases; junction bases not matched to a gene: 4. Germline-derived CDR1 and CDR2 are LGHNT and FRNRAP. CDR3 length equals 15 residues. The CDR3 region is CASGLGQGNGNTIYF. CDR3 in DNA: TGTGCTAGTGGTTTGGGACAGGGAAACGGAAACACCATATATTTT.

The chain links TRBV28 to TRBJ2-1, with D maybe TRBD2 (6 bases). Trimming shortened V by 5 bases and J by 1 base, and 12 bases separated the two germline ends. Germline-derived CDR1 and CDR2 are MDHEN and SYDVKM. This CDR3 region has 15 residues. The CDR3 reads CASSTAGTSYNEQFF. The CDR3 nucleotides are TGTGCCAGCAGTACCGCCGGGACTTCCTACAATGAGCAGTTCTTC. Supplemented by reference TRBV28 and TRBJ2-1, the full variable domain reads DVKVTQSSRYLVKRTGEKVFLECVQDMDHENMFWYRQDPGLGLRLIYFSYDVKMKEKGDIPEGYSVSREKKERFSLILESASTNQTSMYLCASSTAGTSYNEQFFGPGTRLTVL.

The chain combines TRBV13 with TRBJ2-1; the match to TRBD2 covers 8 bases. V lost 4 bases, J lost 2 bases, and 7 bases stayed unmatched. Germline CDR1 is PRHDT and CDR2 is FYEKMQ (reference sequence). The CDR3 is made up of 16 amino acids. The CDR3 is CASSSEAGEAYNEQFF. CDR3 nucleotides: TGTGCCAGCAGCTCCGAAGCGGGAGAGGCCTACAATGAGCAGTTCTTC.

This clone has a handful of counts. The genes are TRBV10-3 and TRBJ1-4, with 7 bases lining up with TRBD1. The junction had 4 bases not matched to a gene; V was cut back by 3 bases and J by 3 bases. CDR1 and CDR2 from the germline V gene are ENHRY and SYGVKD. The length of the CDR3 is 15 residues. The CDR3 loop is CAISDPDRANEKLFF. DNA for the CDR3: TGTGCCATCAGTGACCCCGACAGGGCTAATGAAAAACTGTTTTTT.

The DNA for the CDR3 is TGTGCCAGTAGTATGGATAGCGGTGCCAAAAACATTCAGTACTTC. Translating it yields CASSMDSGAKNIQYF. This rearrangement joins TRBV19 to TRBJ2-4; tentative D call: TRBD2 (6 bases). Germline V CDR1 and CDR2: LNHDA, SQIVND (reference sequence). V lost 3 bases to trimming and J lost 1 base, with 10 bases between them. The CDR3 has 15 residues.

The chain joins TRBV15 to TRBJ1-5; D is undetermined. With 3 bases removed from V and 5 bases from J, the gap between germline ends came to 8 bases. The germline V gene has CDR1 LNHNV and CDR2 YYDKDF (reference sequence). This CDR3 is 13 amino acids long. The CDR3 sequence: CATSSVFDQPQHF. The CDR3 nucleotides read TGTGCCACCAGCAGCGTTTTCGATCAGCCCCAGCATTTT.

This sequence joins TRBV6-5 and TRBJ1-6; D is possibly TRBD1 (6 bases). Trimming stripped 5 bases from V and 9 bases from J, with 8 bases between. Germline V CDR1 and CDR2: MNHEY, SVGAGI. This CDR3 has 12 amino acids. As DNA, the CDR3 is TGTGCCAGCAGTCTCAGGGGTTCACCCCTCCACTTT. Translated: CASSLRGSPLHF.

This rearrangement joins TRBV4-3 to TRBJ1-2; D gene unclear. The CDR3 loop spans 14 amino acids. Germline loops: CDR1 LGHNA, CDR2 YSLEER. V lost 4 bases and J 0 bases, leaving 9 bases between the germline ends. Here the CDR3 reads CASSLRVANYGYTF. CDR3 bases: TGCGCCAGCAGCCTTCGGGTGGCTAACTATGGCTACACCTTC.

With respect to this clone: Mismatch with germline at one junction end may stem from a read error. The CDR3 nucleotides are TGTGCCAGCAGCACCCGGGACAGGGGCGTCGGAGGGGAAAAACTGTTTTTT. Translating gives CASSTRDRGVGGEKLFF. The chain couples TRBV5-1 to TRBJ1-4; 10 positions agree with TRBD1. The CDR3 extends over 17 amino acids. Germline CDR1 reads SGHRS; CDR2 reads YFSETQ.

The rearrangement joins TRBV5-8 to TRBJ1-1; D gene unclear. Germline lookup yields CDR1 SGHTS and CDR2 YDEGEE. The CDR3 loop spans 13 amino acids. Trimming stripped 0 bases from V and 4 bases from J, with 7 bases between. The CDR3 DNA sequence: TGTGCCAGCAGCTTGGTACGGGTCACTGAAGCTTTCTTT. Residues: CASSLVRVTEAFF.

This rearrangement joins TRBV6-6 to TRBJ2-7; the match to TRBD2 covers 7 bases. In germline, CDR1 is MNHNY, CDR2 SVGAGI (reference sequence). The trim removed 4 bases at V and 0 bases at J, leaving 0 bases unmatched. This CDR3 is 13 amino acids long. The CDR3 protein is CASSWGGSYEQYF. CDR3 DNA sequence: TGTGCCAGCAGTTGGGGGGGCTCCTACGAGCAGTACTTC.

The chain carries TRBV28 and TRBJ1-3; D possibly corresponds to TRBD1 (6 bases). CDR1 MDHEN and CDR2 SYDVKM come from the germline V gene. V was shortened by 3 bases and J by 3 bases, with 12 bases between the two germline ends. CDR3 length: 15 amino acids. CDR3 sequence: CASSFDRNGGNTIYF. CDR3 bases: TGTGCCAGCAGTTTTGACAGGAATGGTGGAAACACCATATATTTT. Full variable domain (remainder filled in from reference TRBV28 and TRBJ1-3): DVKVTQSSRYLVKRTGEKVFLECVQDMDHENMFWYRQDPGLGLRLIYFSYDVKMKEKGDIPEGYSVSREKKERFSLILESASTNQTSMYLCASSFDRNGGNTIYFGEGSWLTVV.

V is TRBV5-6 and J is TRBJ2-3; 10 bases fit TRBD2. The germline V gene encodes CDR1 SGHDT and CDR2 YYEEEE. This CDR3 has 15 amino acids. The V gene end was trimmed by 1 base and the J gene end by 10 bases; junction bases not matched to a gene: 9. DNA for the CDR3: TGTGCCAGCAGCTTGCTAGCGGGAGCACCGTGGGCGCAGTATTTT. This codes for CASSLLAGAPWAQYF.

The rearrangement uses TRBV7-3 and TRBJ2-7; the D gene is possibly TRBD2 (7 bases). This CDR3 has 13 residues. Trimming took 1 base from V and 5 from J, leaving 9 bases between them. The germline V gene has CDR1 SGHTA and CDR2 FQGTGA. DNA for the CDR3: TGTGCCAGCAGCTTAAGCGGGGGCAACGAGCAGTACTTC. Its translation: CASSLSGGNEQYF.

This clone was found a few times. This sequence joins TRBV19 and TRBJ1-4; D might be TRBD1 (5 bases). The CDR3 covers 15 residues. The germline V gene has CDR1 LNHDA and CDR2 SQIVND (reference sequence). Trimming stripped 6 bases from V and 7 bases from J, with 18 bases between. CDR3 loop: CASSRPRASGEKLFF. In nucleotides, the CDR3 is TGTGCCAGTAGCCGTCCCAGGGCTTCGGGTGAAAAACTGTTTTTT.

This chain connects TRBV5-4 to TRBJ2-5; 13 nucleotides line up with TRBD2. Germline-derived CDR1 and CDR2 are SGHNT and YYREEE (reference sequence). There are 16 residues in the CDR3. J was trimmed by 2 bases and V by 3 bases; bases with no gene match: 4. The CDR3 DNA is TGTGCCAGCAGCTCCGGGACTAGCGGGATTCAAGAGACCCAGTACTTC. It is translated as CASSSGTSGIQETQYF.

This sequence joins TRBV5-1 and TRBJ1-1, with D hard to call. This CDR3 has 13 residues. Trimming pared 1 base from V and 4 bases from J, leaving 8 bases between. Germline CDR1 SGHRS, CDR2 YFSETQ. The CDR3 DNA sequence: TGCGCCAGCAGCTTGAGAGTATCCACTGAAGCTTTCTTT. Its protein is CASSLRVSTEAFF.

Turning to this clone: One end of the junction varies from germline; a read error may be responsible. The chain links TRBV5-1 to TRBJ2-3, with a weak D call TRBD1 (5 bases). This CDR3 is 14 amino acids long. CDR1 is SGHRS and CDR2 is YFSETQ in the germline V gene. The DNA of the CDR3 is TGTGCCAGCAGCTTCAACCCAGGGACAGATACGCAGTATTTT. This translates into CASSFNPGTDTQYF.

The chain has TRBV27 and TRBJ2-3; D is uncertain. Germline V gene sequence: CDR1 MNHEY, CDR2 SMNVEV (reference sequence). The CDR3 spans 13 residues. The V end lost 5 bases, the J end lost 0 bases, and 6 bases lay between the germline ends. The CDR3 region has the DNA TGTGCCAGCAGTCCCCTGAGCACAGATACGCAGTATTTT. As protein: CASSPLSTDTQYF.

The chain links TRBV3-1 (or the pseudogene TRBV3-2) to TRBJ1-2; TRBD1 matches at 9 bases. The germline V gene encodes CDR1 LGHDT and CDR2 YNNKEL (reference sequence). Trimming at V came to 4 bases and at J to 4 bases, leaving 4 bases not matched to a gene. CDR3 length: 14 residues. CDR3 sequence (DNA): TGTGCCAGCAGCCTACGGACAGGGGCCTATGGCTACACCTTC. Protein product: CASSLRTGAYGYTF.

The rearrangement joins TRBV2 to TRBJ1-1, with 10 bases aligning to TRBD1. After removal of 10 bases from V and 5 bases from J, the junction contained 7 bases not matched to a gene. This CDR3 spans 13 amino acids. Germline V gene lookup returns CDR1 SNHLY and CDR2 FYNNEI. The CDR3 sequence: CAMDRGRVTEAFF. As DNA, the CDR3 is TGTGCCATGGACAGGGGGAGGGTGACTGAAGCTTTCTTT.

The chain couples TRBV5-4 to TRBJ2-5; 10 nucleotides agree with TRBD2. This CDR3 comprises 15 residues. CDR1 is SGHNT, CDR2 YYREEE, per germline (reference sequence). V gave up 4 bases and J gave up 5 bases; unmatched junction bases: 8. In DNA form, the CDR3 reads TGTGCCAGCAGCCCCCCTAGCGGGAGTAGGGAGACCCAGTACTTC. It specifies CASSPPSGSRETQYF.

The V call is TRBV19, the J call TRBJ1-4, with 7 bases lining up with TRBD1. V gave up 5 bases and J gave up 0 bases; unmatched junction bases: 9. Per the germline V gene, CDR1 is LNHDA and CDR2 is SQIVND (reference sequence). The CDR3 has 17 amino acids. The CDR3 protein is CASSPPGQFATNEKLFF. The CDR3 DNA follows: TGTGCCAGTAGTCCCCCGGGACAGTTTGCAACTAATGAAAAACTGTTTTTT.

The chain recombines TRBV10-3 with TRBJ1-3; 8 bases map to TRBD1. Germline V gene sequence: CDR1 ENHRY, CDR2 SYGVKD. V lost 10 bases, J lost 0 bases, and 14 bases stayed unmatched. CDR3 size: 17 residues. The CDR3 DNA is TGTGCCACCTTGGGGACAGGACCCTCGAGCTCTGGAAACACCATATATTTT. Amino acid sequence: CATLGTGPSSSGNTIYF.

The V and J genes are TRBV4-1 and TRBJ2-1; 7 bases fit TRBD2. The CDR3 extends over 14 amino acids. The V gene's germline CDR1 is MGHRA and CDR2 YSYEKL. V dropped 7 bases and J dropped 2; count of bases not matched to a gene: 5. The CDR3 region is CASKGTTPYNEQFF. CDR3 coding DNA: TGCGCCAGCAAAGGGACTACCCCCTACAATGAGCAGTTCTTC.

This chain links TRBV7-9 with TRBJ2-7; 9 nucleotides match TRBD1. The CDR3 sequence is 14 residues long. Per germline, CDR1 SEHNR and CDR2 FQNEAQ (reference sequence). The junction had 3 bases not matched to a gene; V was cut back by 5 bases and J by 1 base. CDR3 protein: CASSPGTGSYEQYF. CDR3 bases: TGTGCCAGCAGCCCCGGGACAGGGTCCTACGAGCAGTACTTC. Variable domain in full (rest from reference TRBV7-9 and TRBJ2-7): DTGVSQNPRHKITKRGQNVTFRCDPISEHNRLYWYRQTLGQGPEFLTYFQNEAQLEKSRLLSDRFSAERPKGSFSTLEIQRTEQGDSAMYLCASSPGTGSYEQYFGPGTRLTVT.

The J gene is TRBJ2-5, the V gene TRBV20-1, with D possibly TRBD2 on 6 matching bases. The CDR3 covers 14 residues. With 3 bases removed from V and 6 bases from J, the gap between germline ends came to 17 bases. Germline V gene sequence: CDR1 DFQATT, CDR2 SNEGSKA (reference sequence). For the CDR3, the DNA is TGCAGTGCTAGTTACGGGAGAGTCGGAAAGACCCAGTACTTC. Translated, it gives CSASYGRVGKTQYF.

This rearrangement joins TRBV19 to TRBJ2-2; no clear D gene. The CDR3 is 13 residues long. Germline V lookup: CDR1 LNHDA, CDR2 SQIVND (reference sequence). Between the trimmed V and J ends, which lost 7 bases and 0 bases, there was a span of 6 bases. The CDR3 is CASTDSNTGELFF. As DNA, the CDR3 is TGTGCCAGTACAGATTCGAACACCGGGGAGCTGTTTTTT. Supplemented by reference TRBV19 and TRBJ2-2, the full variable domain reads DGGITQSPKYLFRKEGQNVTLSCEQNLNHDAMYWYRQDPGQGLRLIYYSQIVNDFQKGDIAEGYSVSREKKESFPLTVTSAQKNPTAFYLCASTDSNTGELFFGEGSRLTVL.